Listed here are 12 T cell receptor beta chains from one sample, sequenced in a study of radiation and T cells in renal cell carcinoma. Treatment defined: treatment-naive control, cytoreductive nephrectomy. Profiled with immunoSEQ multiplex PCR; TCRdb holds only in-frame clones, not every one. The sample has some 21,000 clones, over 50% seen once. The input for sequencing was tumor tissue, taken from a patient whose treatment was nephrectomy without radiotherapy. These receptors originate from a human donor with renal cell carcinoma.

As regards this clone: A junction boundary mismatches the germline segment, possibly from a read error. V gene TRBV6-5 combines with J gene TRBJ2-7; TRBD2 is a possible D gene (5 bases). CDR1 and CDR2 from the germline V gene are MNHEY and SVGAGI. The CDR3 has 11 residues. CDR3: CASSLQRELYF. In DNA, the CDR3 is TGTGCCAGCAGTCTTCAGAGGGAGCTGTACTTC.

The chain joins TRBV10-2 to TRBJ2-1, with a tentative D call TRBD2 (6 bases). The V gene's germline CDR1 is WSHSY and CDR2 SAAADI. The CDR3 consists of 13 residues. V lost 8 bases and J lost 5, with 13 bases in between. CDR3 DNA: TGCGCCAGCCGGGACTTAGGGAACAATGAGCAGTTCTTC. Its protein is CASRDLGNNEQFF.

V gene TRBV30 combines with J gene TRBJ1-2; 7 bases match TRBD1. In germline, CDR1 is GTSNPN, CDR2 SVGIG (reference sequence). The CDR3 loop spans 13 amino acids. V lost 1 base, J lost 5 bases, and 4 bases stayed unmatched. CDR3 nucleotides: TGTGCCTGGAGTGAGACAGGGTCGTATGGCTACACCTTC. It yields the protein CAWSETGSYGYTF.

Only a few counts were recorded for this clone. The rearrangement uses TRBV30 and TRBJ1-2; no clear D. The V end was cut by 0 bases, the J end by 2 bases, with 13 bases between. This CDR3 has 15 residues. CDR1 is GTSNPN and CDR2 is SVGIG in the germline V gene (reference sequence). Here the CDR3 DNA reads TGTGCCTGGAGTGTAAGTTCGGCAGGAAACTATGGCTACACCTTC. It encodes CAWSVSSAGNYGYTF.

This clone is a singleton in its sample. V is TRBV19 and J is TRBJ2-7; TRBD1 agrees at 9 bases. Trimming took 5 bases from V and 0 from J; bases not matched to a gene: 5. This CDR3 region has 15 residues. Germline V gene sequence: CDR1 LNHDA, CDR2 SQIVND (reference sequence). The CDR3 is CASSWTGEASYEQYF. CDR3 nucleotide sequence: TGTGCCAGTAGTTGGACAGGGGAAGCCTCCTACGAGCAGTACTTC.

J is TRBJ2-7 and V is TRBV6-5; D may be TRBD1 (5 bases). The CDR3 has 11 residues. Germline V CDR1 and CDR2: MNHEY, SVGAGI. V was clipped by 7 bases and J by 4 bases, with 8 bases between them. This CDR3 is CASTPGYEQYF. The DNA for the CDR3 is TGTGCCAGCACTCCAGGGTACGAGCAGTACTTC.

V usage is TRBV19 and J usage is TRBJ1-1, with 9 bases identical to TRBD1. J gave up 3 bases and V 4 bases, and 9 bases lay outside the gene matches. CDR3 length: 16 amino acids. Germline values: CDR1 LNHDA, CDR2 SQIVND (reference sequence). This CDR3 reads CASSNQDRGVDTEAFF. The CDR3 DNA reads TGTGCCAGTAGTAACCAGGACAGGGGTGTGGACACTGAAGCTTTCTTT.

This clone has a handful of counts. The sample holds other DNA sequences that translate to the same CDR3. CDR3 loop: CATSRGQGDNEQFF. DNA for the CDR3: TGTGCCACCAGCAGGGGTCAGGGGGACAATGAGCAGTTCTTC. The chain joins TRBV15 to TRBJ2-1; 7 nucleotides agree with TRBD1. This CDR3 comprises 14 residues. With V trimmed by 3 bases and J by 5 bases, 4 bases remained unmatched. The germline gives CDR1 LNHNV, CDR2 YYDKDF (reference sequence).

V and J are TRBV19 and TRBJ2-7; 10 nucleotides agree with TRBD1. Germline V gene lookup returns CDR1 LNHDA and CDR2 SQIVND (reference sequence). Losses at the gene ends were 5 bases for V and 2 bases for J; bases not matched to a gene: 6. The CDR3 runs to 15 residues. The CDR3 DNA follows: TGTGCCAGTAGTTCGACCGGGACAGGGGCCTACGAGCAGTACTTC. It yields the protein CASSSTGTGAYEQYF.

The rearrangement uses TRBV4-3 and TRBJ1-4, with no clear D. Germline lookup yields CDR1 LGHNA and CDR2 YSLEER. V was clipped by 1 base and J by 8 bases, with 8 bases between them. The CDR3 is 13 residues long. In DNA, the CDR3 is TGCGCCAGCAGCCAAGTTGTGGGCGAAAAACTGTTTTTT. Protein sequence: CASSQVVGEKLFF.

In nucleotides, the CDR3 is TGTGCCAGCAGCTGGCTGGGGTCTAATGAGCAGTTCTTC. Encoded protein: CASSWLGSNEQFF. The rearrangement uses TRBV7-2 and TRBJ2-1, with D unresolved. CDR1 is SGHTA and CDR2 is FQGNSA in the germline V gene. This CDR3 comprises 13 residues. V gave up 4 bases and J gave up 7 bases, with 11 bases separating them.

On this clone: A read error may account for a junction end that differs from germline. The sample carries other DNA sequences with the same CDR3. The chain uses TRBV7-2 and TRBJ2-7; D gene uncertain. The CDR3 loop spans 12 amino acids. Germline CDR1 is SGHTA and CDR2 is FQGNSA. This CDR3 is CASSAYSYEQYF. The CDR3 DNA sequence: TGTGCCAGCAGCGCCTACTCCTACGAGCAGTATTTC.